Following are 11 T cell receptor beta chains from one sample sequenced in a study of blood T cell repertoires in COVID-19. Repertoires were generated with immunoSEQ multiplex PCR, while TCRdb's copy carries only in-frame clones and drops some. The sample records approximately 330,000 clones, under 90% being singletons. The material sequenced was PBMCs or T cells enriched from blood (not recorded which). The source is a woman aged 25 to 45 who had recovered from COVID-19.

The chain joins TRBV11-2 to TRBJ2-1, with D unclear. The CDR3 has 14 amino acids. V dropped 5 bases and J dropped 2 bases, with 10 bases sitting between them. CDR1 and CDR2 (germline): SGHAT, FQNNGV. The CDR3 nucleotides read TGTGCCAGCAGCCGTGGTAGAGCCTACAATGAGCAGTTCTTC. Its protein is CASSRGRAYNEQFF. The complete variable domain, with remaining parts taken from reference TRBV11-2 and TRBJ2-1, reads EAGVAQSPRYKIIEKRQSVAFWCNPISGHATLYWYQQILGQGPKLLIQFQNNGVVDDSQLPKDRFSAERLKGVDSTLKIQPAKLEDSAVYLCASSRGRAYNEQFFGPGTRLTVL.

The CDR3 region has the DNA TGTGCCAGCTCACCCAGACAGGGAGCGCTATCGGAACTGTTTTTT. Its protein product is CASSPRQGALSELFF. The chain employs TRBV18 and TRBJ1-4, with TRBD1 matching over 7 bases. Losses at the gene ends were 3 bases for V and 12 bases for J; bases not matched to a gene: 13. The germline CDR1 and CDR2 sequences are KGHSH and LQKENI. The CDR3 has 15 amino acids.

This chain links TRBV10-3 with TRBJ1-1; possibly TRBD1 for D (6 bases). CDR3 length: 14 amino acids. CDR1 and CDR2 (germline): ENHRY, SYGVKD. The V gene lost 4 bases and the J gene lost 5 bases, with 14 bases spanning the gap. CDR3 loop: CAISGDRTVTEAFF. The DNA of the CDR3 is TGTGCCATCAGTGGGGATAGGACAGTAACTGAAGCTTTCTTT.

The gene calls are TRBV13 and TRBJ2-6, with 10 positions matching TRBD1. J gave up 1 base and V 0 bases, and 3 bases lay outside the gene matches. The germline V gene has CDR1 PRHDT and CDR2 FYEKMQ (reference sequence). This CDR3 is built from 18 residues. The CDR3 spells CASSLGDRGLSGANVLTF. DNA for the CDR3: TGTGCCAGCAGCTTAGGGGACAGGGGGTTGTCTGGGGCCAACGTCCTGACTTTC.

CDR3 DNA sequence: TGTGCCAGCAGCCGAAGCCTCGAAGGGAGTTATAATTCACCCCTCCACTTT. Its protein is CASSRSLEGSYNSPLHF. This chain links TRBV4-2 with TRBJ1-6, with D uncertain. Per germline, CDR1 LGHNA and CDR2 YNFKEQ. The CDR3 has 17 residues. V was clipped by 4 bases and J by 4 bases, with 17 bases between them.

CDR3 DNA: TGTGCCAGCAGACTGCAGGGAACTTTCCCTGGGGCCAACGTCCTGACTTTC. It is translated as CASRLQGTFPGANVLTF. The chain links TRBV27 to TRBJ2-6; weak D call: TRBD1 (5 bases). CDR1 is MNHEY and CDR2 is SMNVEV in the germline V gene (reference sequence). The CDR3 has 17 amino acids. V was shortened by 6 bases and J by 2 bases, with 17 bases between the two germline ends.

For this clone: At the DNA level, this CDR3 is encoded by other sequences in the same sample as well. V is TRBV28 and J is TRBJ1-1; no clear D. The CDR3 length is 11 residues. Trimming took 5 bases from V and 1 from J, leaving 2 bases between them. Germline CDR1 MDHEN, CDR2 SYDVKM. This CDR3 is CASSQNTEAFF. The CDR3 DNA reads TGTGCCAGCAGTCAGAACACTGAAGCTTTCTTT. Based on the CDR3 plus reference TRBV28 and TRBJ1-1, the full variable domain is DVKVTQSSRYLVKRTGEKVFLECVQDMDHENMFWYRQDPGLGLRLIYFSYDVKMKEKGDIPEGYSVSREKKERFSLILESASTNQTSMYLCASSQNTEAFFGQGTRLTVV.

J is TRBJ1-2 and V is TRBV12-5, with 8 bases that match TRBD1. Per the germline V gene, CDR1 is LGHNT and CDR2 is FRNRAP. The CDR3 loop spans 16 amino acids. V was clipped by 6 bases and J by 3 bases; unmatched bases: 12. CDR3 coding DNA: TGTGCTAGTGGACCAGCCCTACAGGGGGTACACTATGGCTACACCTTC. Protein: CASGPALQGVHYGYTF.

The chain combines TRBV6-5 with TRBJ2-5, with TRBD2 matching over 10 bases. The germline CDR1 and CDR2 sequences are MNHEY and SVGAGI. The CDR3 totals 13 residues. Germline trimming cut 6 bases from V and 3 bases from J; bases unmatched to any gene: 1. The DNA for the CDR3 is TGTGCCAGCAGACTAGCGGGAAAAGAGACCCAGTACTTC. The encoded protein is CASRLAGKETQYF.

This chain connects TRBV6-5 to TRBJ2-7; TRBD2 aligns across 7 bases. The CDR3 runs 15 residues. The germline V gene has CDR1 MNHEY and CDR2 SVGAGI. The V segment lost 0 bases and the J segment 5 bases; nucleotides outside the gene matches: 7. The CDR3 DNA reads as TGTGCCAGCAGTTACTCTGCGGGAGTAGGGAACGAGCAGTACTTC. Translation: CASSYSAGVGNEQYF.

J is TRBJ2-5 and V is TRBV20-1; 9 bases are a match to TRBD2. This CDR3 region has 15 residues. Germline V lookup: CDR1 DFQATT, CDR2 SNEGSKA (reference sequence). V trimming: 3 bases; J trimming: 2 bases; junction bases outside the gene matches: 7. CDR3 DNA sequence: TGCAGTGCTAGTCGGGCTAGCGGGGATCAAGAGACCCAGTACTTC. It codes for CSASRASGDQETQYF.